Given below is one T cell receptor beta chain in context. What it binds is not known. Clones were read by immunoSEQ multiplex PCR, and TCRdb kept only the in-frame ones, dropping some. The repertoire includes 1.5 million to 1.9 million clones, about 98% of them detected once, and about 0.42% sits in the top ten. The data derive from a study of shared clonotypes between healthy human individuals. The CDR3 sequence is 14 residues long. In germline, CDR1 is PRHDT, CDR2 FYEKMQ (reference sequence). The ends were cut back, 5 bases at V and 4 bases at J, with 14 bases in the middle. Study observations and caveats: Depth of sequencing was expected to influence donor clonotype sharing.

The rearrangement joins TRBV13 to TRBJ1-2; TRBD1 is a possible D gene (5 bases). Sequenced sample: naive CD4+ T cells sorted from blood. Documented subset: CD45RA+ positively selected. This receptor was taken from a man aged 25 to 45 in good health. CDR3 coding DNA: TGTGCCAGCAGCCTTCCGGGGGGGAGCTATGGCTACACCTTC. Its translation is CASSLPGGSYGYTF.